There are a few counts of the clone carrying this TCR beta chain. The antigen is not known. The data originate from a study of T-cell reconstitution after alpha-beta-depleted transplantation in children. Study-level findings and limits: The study traced high day-60 TCRbeta diversity in some patients to surviving recipient T cells and thymic progenitors. Several hundred expanded graft clones reportedly supplied alpha-beta T cells about two months after transplant. The authors attributed T-cell counts and diversity one year after transplant mostly to newly produced T cells.

This CDR3 has 14 amino acids. Trimming took off 6 bases at V and 9 bases at J, with 15 bases between the two ends. The authors prepared the TCRbeta library with unique molecular identifiers. One entry per CDR3 protein results from TCRdb running MiXCR on the PCR reads. The sample has about 200,000 distinct CDR3 sequences, over 15% seen once; the top ten hold around 45%. The TCR comes from a male patient between 2 and 10 years old who had a stem cell transplant for acute lymphoblastic leukemia, so the T cells may come from the graft donor. V is TRBV12-3 or TRBV12-4 and J is TRBJ1-6; D gene unclear. Sequencing was performed on PBMCs, mostly from graft donor cells, taken 360 days after TCRalphabeta/CD19-depleted stem cell transplant. This chain's CDR3 is CASSPQDERSPLHF. DNA for the CDR3: TGTGCCAGCAGCCCCCAGGATGAACGTTCACCCCTCCACTTT.